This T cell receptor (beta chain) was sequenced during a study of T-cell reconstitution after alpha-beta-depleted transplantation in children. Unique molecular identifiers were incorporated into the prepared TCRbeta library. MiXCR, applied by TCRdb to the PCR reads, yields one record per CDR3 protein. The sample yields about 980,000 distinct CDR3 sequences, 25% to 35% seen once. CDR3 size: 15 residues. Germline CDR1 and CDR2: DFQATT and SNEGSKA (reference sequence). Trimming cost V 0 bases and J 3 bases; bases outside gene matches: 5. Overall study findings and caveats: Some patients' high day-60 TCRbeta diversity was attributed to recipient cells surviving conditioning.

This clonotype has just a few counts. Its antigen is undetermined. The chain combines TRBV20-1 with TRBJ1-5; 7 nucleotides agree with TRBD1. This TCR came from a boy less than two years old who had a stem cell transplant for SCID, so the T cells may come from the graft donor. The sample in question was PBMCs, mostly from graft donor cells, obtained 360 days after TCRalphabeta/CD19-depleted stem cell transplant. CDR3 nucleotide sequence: TGCAGTGCTAGAGAGGGAGGACAGGACAATCAGCCCCAGCATTTT. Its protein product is CSAREGGQDNQPQHF.